Reported below is one TCR beta chain. The sample is drawn from a study of cytomegalovirus exposure and HLA in healthy donors. V dropped 6 bases and J dropped 2; count of bases not matched to a gene: 12. Germline V gene sequence: CDR1 SNHLY, CDR2 FYNNEI. The CDR3 spans 17 residues. The PCR used 60 Vbeta and 13 Jbeta primers. TCRdb's copy holds only in-frame clones and misses some; the assay was immunoSEQ multiplex PCR. Its table lists some 89,000 clones. The chain joins TRBV2 to TRBJ2-3, with 9 bases identical to TRBD2. The receptor's source is a woman aged 25-40 years in good health and CMV-seronegative. Sequencing was performed on PBMCs. The CDR3 DNA reads as TGTGCCAGCAGCACTCCCAGGGCGGGGGGGGTCACAGATACGCAGTATTTT. Translating gives CASSTPRAGGVTDTQYF.